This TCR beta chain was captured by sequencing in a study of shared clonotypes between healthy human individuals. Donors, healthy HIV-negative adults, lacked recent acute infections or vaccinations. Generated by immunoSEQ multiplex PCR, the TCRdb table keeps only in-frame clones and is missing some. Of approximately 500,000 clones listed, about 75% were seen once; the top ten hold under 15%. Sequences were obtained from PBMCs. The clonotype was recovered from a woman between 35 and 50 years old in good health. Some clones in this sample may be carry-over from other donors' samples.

As DNA, the CDR3 is TGTGCCAGCAGCCCCCAACAGGGCACGACCTACGAGCAGTACTTC. Amino acids: CASSPQQGTTYEQYF. V is TRBV7-9 and J is TRBJ2-7; possibly TRBD1 for D (6 bases). This CDR3 region has 15 residues. The germline V gene encodes CDR1 SEHNR and CDR2 FQNEAQ (reference sequence). V was clipped by 5 bases and J by 2 bases, with 16 bases between them.